The 22 T cell receptor beta chains presented below share a single source sample, sequenced in a study of T-cell memory formation after mild COVID-19. MiXCR, run by TCRdb on the 5' RACE reads, gives a single entry per CDR3 protein. The sample holds 200,000 to 250,000 distinct CDR3 sequences; roughly 17% are singletons and the top ten take 3.5%. The sample comprised PBMCs or a T cell subset sorted from them (not recorded which). These receptors were taken from a man aged 18 to 29 who had mild COVID-19 (a few samples of this study predate the infection). Cell type and time point are not known.

This clonotype was counted only a few times. This chain connects TRBV7-2 to TRBJ1-5; D gene ambiguous. The CDR3 consists of 16 residues. V lost 1 base to trimming and J lost 0 bases, with 10 bases between them. CDR1 is SGHTA, CDR2 FQGNSA, per germline. The CDR3 sequence is CASSLDFSGSNQPQHF. CDR3 DNA sequence: TGTGCCAGCAGCTTAGATTTCTCGGGTAGCAATCAGCCCCAGCATTTT.

J is TRBJ2-7 and V is TRBV7-2, with D unresolved. This CDR3 region has 14 residues. Deletions cut 2 bases from V and 0 bases from J, with 8 bases between. Germline V gives CDR1 SGHTA, CDR2 FQGNSA. CDR3 loop: CASSLNPSSYEQYF. Written as DNA, the CDR3 is TGTGCCAGCAGCTTAAACCCCAGCTCCTACGAGCAGTACTTC.

This clonotype came up a few times. This chain connects TRBV20-1 to TRBJ1-1; possible D gene TRBD1, 6 bases. With 7 bases removed from V and 3 bases from J, the gap between germline ends came to 12 bases. The germline V gene encodes CDR1 DFQATT and CDR2 SNEGSKA (reference sequence). This CDR3 has 12 residues. The CDR3 DNA reads TGCAGTGTTACAGGGATTTACACTGAAGCTTTCTTT. Its protein is CSVTGIYTEAFF.

This sequence joins TRBV6-1 and TRBJ2-7, with D possibly being TRBD1 or TRBD2 (6 bases each). Deletions cut 6 bases from V and 0 bases from J, with 15 bases between. Germline values: CDR1 MNHNS, CDR2 SASEGT. The CDR3 runs 15 residues. In DNA form, the CDR3 reads TGTGCCAGCAGGAACGGGGGCCCACTCTCCTACGAGCAGTACTTC. Translation gives CASRNGGPLSYEQYF.

The V call is TRBV19, the J call TRBJ1-5; D gene uncertain. In germline, CDR1 is LNHDA, CDR2 SQIVND (reference sequence). V lost 6 bases, J lost 0 bases, and 15 bases lay in between. The CDR3 is 16 amino acids. CDR3 nucleotide sequence: TGTGCCAGTAGCCAGGTCAATACCAATAGCAATCAGCCCCAGCATTTT. This gives the protein CASSQVNTNSNQPQHF. Complete variable domain (other parts from reference TRBV19 and TRBJ1-5): DGGITQSPKYLFRKEGQNVTLSCEQNLNHDAMYWYRQDPGQGLRLIYYSQIVNDFQKGDIAEGYSVSREKKESFPLTVTSAQKNPTAFYLCASSQVNTNSNQPQHFGDGTRLSIL.

The rearrangement links TRBV4-2 to TRBJ1-5; D remains unclear. CDR1 is LGHNA, CDR2 YNFKEQ, per germline. Deletions cut 0 bases from V and 0 bases from J, with 9 bases between. CDR3 length: 16 amino acids. The CDR3 nucleotides are TGTGCCAGCAGCCAAGAGGCCTCTTATAGCAATCAGCCCCAGCATTTT. It specifies CASSQEASYSNQPQHF.

V is TRBV20-1 and J is TRBJ2-2, with D perhaps matching TRBD2 (5 bases). Looked up from germline, CDR1 is DFQATT and CDR2 is SNEGSKA (reference sequence). CDR3 length equals 13 residues. Trimming took 5 bases from V and 3 from J, leaving 10 bases between them. The CDR3 is CSAGGFDTGELFF. In nucleotides, the CDR3 is TGCAGTGCTGGAGGTTTCGACACCGGGGAGCTGTTTTTT.

V is TRBV20-1 and J is TRBJ2-4, with D maybe TRBD2 (6 bases). This CDR3 is built from 14 residues. Per germline, CDR1 DFQATT and CDR2 SNEGSKA (reference sequence). Trimming stripped 3 bases from V and 1 base from J, with 10 bases between. CDR3 loop: CSASGGAAKNIQYF. The CDR3 DNA reads TGCAGTGCTAGCGGGGGAGCGGCCAAAAACATTCAGTACTTC.

The DNA of the CDR3 is TGTGCCAGCATCCCACCGGGACAGCAAGAGACCCAGTACTTC. Translation gives CASIPPGQQETQYF. This chain uses TRBV7-2 with TRBJ2-5; 7 bases are a match to TRBD1. Trimming cost V 7 bases and J 2 bases; bases outside gene matches: 7. This CDR3 comprises 14 residues. The germline V gene encodes CDR1 SGHTA and CDR2 FQGNSA.

The gene calls are TRBV12-3 or TRBV12-4 and TRBJ2-1; no definite D call. V lost 6 bases to trimming and J lost 9 bases, with 21 bases between them. CDR3 length equals 15 residues. The CDR3 DNA is TGTGCCAGCAGCCCTGAGGTAGCCGCCGGCGGTGAGCAGTTCTTC. It yields the protein CASSPEVAAGGEQFF.

This clonotype came up many times. The chain recombines TRBV20-1 with TRBJ1-5; D gene uncertain. The length of the CDR3 is 13 residues. The germline V and J ends were trimmed by 0 bases and 2 bases, with 5 bases remaining between them. CDR1 and CDR2 from the germline V gene are DFQATT and SNEGSKA (reference sequence). The CDR3: CSARDGGNQPQHF. DNA for the CDR3: TGCAGTGCTAGAGATGGGGGCAATCAGCCCCAGCATTTT.

The chain joins TRBV4-3 to TRBJ1-4, with 7 bases matching TRBD1. The CDR3 totals 14 residues. V dropped 2 bases and J dropped 10; count of bases not matched to a gene: 7. The germline CDR1 and CDR2 sequences are LGHNA and YSLEER. The CDR3 region is CASSQPTGEGKLFF. The CDR3, as DNA: TGCGCCAGCAGCCAACCTACAGGGGAAGGAAAACTGTTTTTT.

This clonotype has a handful of counts. The rearrangement joins TRBV2 to TRBJ2-5; 8 nucleotides match TRBD1. V was pared by 5 bases and J by 5 bases, with 7 bases of the junction left unmatched. Germline V lookup: CDR1 SNHLY, CDR2 FYNNEI. The CDR3 totals 14 residues. The DNA for the CDR3 is TGTGCCAGCAGTCGACAGGGGAAATCCGAGACCCAGTACTTC. This encodes CASSRQGKSETQYF. Full variable domain (outside the CDR3, taken from reference TRBV2 and TRBJ2-5): EPEVTQTPSHQVTQMGQEVILRCVPISNHLYFYWYRQILGQKVEFLVSFYNNEISEKSEIFDDQFSVERPDGSNFTLKIRSTKLEDSAMYFCASSRQGKSETQYFGPGTRLLVL.

This chain joins TRBV7-9 and TRBJ1-2; D remains ambiguous. The CDR3 runs to 14 residues. Germline assignment: CDR1 SEHNR and CDR2 FQNEAQ (reference sequence). The ends were cut back, 1 base at V and 8 bases at J, with 14 bases in the middle. This chain's CDR3 is CASSLGGLAGGYTF. The DNA for the CDR3 is TGTGCCAGCAGCTTAGGAGGCCTCGCCGGGGGCTACACCTTC.

The chain links TRBV19 to TRBJ1-6; 8 nucleotides agree with TRBD1. The V segment lost 6 bases and the J segment 10 bases; nucleotides outside the gene matches: 8. The germline V gene has CDR1 LNHDA and CDR2 SQIVND (reference sequence). The CDR3 runs to 14 residues. CDR3 in DNA: TGTGCCAGTAGAACCGGGACAGGAGGATCACCCCTCCACTTT. Residues: CASRTGTGGSPLHF.

V is TRBV28 and J is TRBJ2-1; 10 bases match TRBD2. The CDR3 is 17 residues long. V gave up 6 bases and J gave up 3 bases; unmatched junction bases: 11. Per germline, CDR1 MDHEN and CDR2 SYDVKM. CDR3 sequence reads: CASSPAGLAKDYNEQFF. The CDR3 DNA is TGTGCCAGCAGCCCAGCGGGACTAGCGAAGGACTACAATGAGCAGTTCTTC.

This clonotype came up a few times. The V and J genes are TRBV9 and TRBJ2-1; 7 positions agree with TRBD2. The CDR3 length is 18 residues. V lost 0 bases and J lost 4; bases outside the gene matches: 13. The germline gives CDR1 SGDLS, CDR2 YYNGEE. The CDR3 is CASSVGAGGASGYNEQFF. DNA for the CDR3: TGTGCCAGCAGCGTAGGGGCTGGAGGGGCTAGCGGATACAATGAGCAGTTCTTC.

The V call is TRBV7-9, the J call TRBJ1-4, with D unresolved. CDR3 length equals 14 residues. Deletions cut 4 bases from V and 0 bases from J, with 6 bases between. CDR1 SEHNR and CDR2 FQNEAQ come from the germline V gene (reference sequence). The DNA for the CDR3 is TGTGCCAGCAGCTGGTTAGCAACTAATGAAAAACTGTTTTTT. This gives the protein CASSWLATNEKLFF. The full variable domain, in which reference TRBV7-9 and TRBJ1-4 provide the parts outside the CDR3, is DTGVSQNPRHKITKRGQNVTFRCDPISEHNRLYWYRQTLGQGPEFLTYFQNEAQLEKSRLLSDRFSAERPKGSFSTLEIQRTEQGDSAMYLCASSWLATNEKLFFGSGTQLSVL.

V is TRBV7-2 and J is TRBJ1-6; TRBD1 matches 9 bases. The CDR3 contains 15 residues. Germline V gene data show CDR1 as SGHTA and CDR2 as FQGNSA. The V and J ends lost 5 bases and 8 bases, in that order; junction bases with no gene match: 7. Written as DNA, the CDR3 is TGTGCCAGCAGCCTCCGCACAGGGGGCTATTCACCCCTCCACTTT. Protein: CASSLRTGGYSPLHF.

This clonotype was detected many times. V gene TRBV5-5 combines with J gene TRBJ2-3; the D gene is possibly TRBD1 (6 bases). Trimming left V 0 bases short and J 3 bases short, with 11 bases between. CDR1 is SGHKS and CDR2 is YYEKEE in the germline V gene (reference sequence). CDR3 size: 15 residues. CDR3 DNA: TGTGCCAGCAGCTTGGTACAGGGTCAGACAGATACGCAGTATTTT. Its translation: CASSLVQGQTDTQYF.

The V and J genes are TRBV2 and TRBJ2-6, with D possibly TRBD1 on 6 matching bases. The ends were cut back, 11 bases at V and 2 bases at J, with 16 bases in the middle. Per the germline V gene, CDR1 is SNHLY and CDR2 is FYNNEI. This CDR3 contains 15 residues. The CDR3 bases are TGTGCCTCTACAACCAACAGGGCTGGGGCCAACGTCCTGACTTTC. It codes for CASTTNRAGANVLTF.

This chain links TRBV11-2 with TRBJ2-3; the D gene is possibly TRBD2 (7 bases). V shed 0 bases and J shed 8 bases, with 12 bases lying between them. The CDR3 consists of 14 residues. Germline CDR1 is SGHAT and CDR2 is FQNNGV. Written as DNA, the CDR3 is TGTGCCAGCAGCTTAGATTGGGGGGGCGGTACGCAGTATTTT. It encodes CASSLDWGGGTQYF.